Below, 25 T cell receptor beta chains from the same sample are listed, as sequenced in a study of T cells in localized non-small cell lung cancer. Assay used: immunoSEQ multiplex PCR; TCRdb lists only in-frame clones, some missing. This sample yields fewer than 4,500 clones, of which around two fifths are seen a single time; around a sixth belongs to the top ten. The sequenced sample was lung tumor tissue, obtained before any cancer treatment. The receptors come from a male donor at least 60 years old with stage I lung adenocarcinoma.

The CDR3 loop is CAWSVLGYGYTF. The CDR3 coding sequence is TGTGCCTGGAGTGTACTTGGGTATGGCTACACCTTC. The chain employs TRBV30 and TRBJ1-2; D remains ambiguous. The CDR3 runs to 12 residues. V shed 0 bases and J shed 5 bases, with 7 bases lying between them. From germline, CDR1 is GTSNPN and CDR2 SVGIG (reference sequence).

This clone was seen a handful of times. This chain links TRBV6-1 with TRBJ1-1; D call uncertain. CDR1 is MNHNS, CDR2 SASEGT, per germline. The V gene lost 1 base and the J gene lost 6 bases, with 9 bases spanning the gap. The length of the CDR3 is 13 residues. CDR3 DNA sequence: TGTGCCAGCAGTGAAGGAGGTACTCCTGAAGCTTTCTTT. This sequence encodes CASSEGGTPEAFF.

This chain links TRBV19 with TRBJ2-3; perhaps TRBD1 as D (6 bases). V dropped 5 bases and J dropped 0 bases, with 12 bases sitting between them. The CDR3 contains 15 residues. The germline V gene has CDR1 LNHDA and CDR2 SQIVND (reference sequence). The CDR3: CASSADRSSTDTQYF. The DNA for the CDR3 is TGTGCCAGTAGTGCAGACAGGTCTAGCACAGATACGCAGTATTTT. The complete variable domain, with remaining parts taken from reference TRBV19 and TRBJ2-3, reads DGGITQSPKYLFRKEGQNVTLSCEQNLNHDAMYWYRQDPGQGLRLIYYSQIVNDFQKGDIAEGYSVSREKKESFPLTVTSAQKNPTAFYLCASSADRSSTDTQYFGPGTRLTVL.

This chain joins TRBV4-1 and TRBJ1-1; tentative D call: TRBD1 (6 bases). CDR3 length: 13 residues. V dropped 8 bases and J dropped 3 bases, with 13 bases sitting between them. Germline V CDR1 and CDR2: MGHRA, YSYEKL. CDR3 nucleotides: TGCGCCAGCTGCCCGGAGGGGGACACTGAAGCTTTCTTT. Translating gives CASCPEGDTEAFF.

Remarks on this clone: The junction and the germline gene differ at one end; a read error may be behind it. For the CDR3, the DNA is TGTGCCATCAGTGTTATCCTACCCAATACCTACGAGCAGTACTTC. It translates to CAISVILPNTYEQYF. This chain joins TRBV6-8 and TRBJ2-7; D uncertain. This CDR3 has 15 amino acids. Germline lookup yields CDR1 MNHGY and CDR2 SAAAGT.

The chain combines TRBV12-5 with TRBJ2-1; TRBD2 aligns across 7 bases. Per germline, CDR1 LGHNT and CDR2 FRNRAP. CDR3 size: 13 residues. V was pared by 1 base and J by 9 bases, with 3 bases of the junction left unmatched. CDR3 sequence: CASGLDSGREQFF. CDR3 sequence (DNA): TGTGCTAGTGGTTTGGATAGCGGGCGTGAGCAGTTCTTC.

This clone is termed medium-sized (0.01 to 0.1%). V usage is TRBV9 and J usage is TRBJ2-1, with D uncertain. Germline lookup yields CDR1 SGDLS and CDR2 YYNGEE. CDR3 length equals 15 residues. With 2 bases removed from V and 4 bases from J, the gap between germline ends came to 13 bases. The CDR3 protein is CASSVQPTAYNEQFF. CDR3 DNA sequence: TGTGCCAGCAGCGTTCAGCCGACGGCTTACAATGAGCAGTTCTTC.

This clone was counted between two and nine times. Here the CDR3 reads CASSYSYGVSYEQYF. CDR3 DNA: TGTGCCAGCAGTTACTCGTACGGGGTCTCCTACGAGCAGTACTTC. The genes are TRBV6-8 and TRBJ2-7, with D tentatively TRBD2 (5 bases). Trimming removed 0 bases at V and 0 bases at J, with 9 bases between. CDR1 and CDR2 (germline): MNHGY, SAAAGT. CDR3 length: 15 amino acids.

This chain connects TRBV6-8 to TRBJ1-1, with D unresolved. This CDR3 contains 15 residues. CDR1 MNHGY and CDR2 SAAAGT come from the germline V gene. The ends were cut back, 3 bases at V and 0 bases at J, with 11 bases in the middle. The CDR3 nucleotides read TGTGCCAGCAGTTATTTTCGGCGGATGAACACTGAAGCTTTCTTT. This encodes CASSYFRRMNTEAFF.

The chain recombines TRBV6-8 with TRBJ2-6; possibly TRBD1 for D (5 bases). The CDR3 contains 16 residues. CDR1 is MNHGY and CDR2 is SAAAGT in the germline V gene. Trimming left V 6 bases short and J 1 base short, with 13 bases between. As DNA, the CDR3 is TGTGCCAGCAGGCGACCCCAGGGTTCTGGGGCCAACGTCCTGACTTTC. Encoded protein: CASRRPQGSGANVLTF.

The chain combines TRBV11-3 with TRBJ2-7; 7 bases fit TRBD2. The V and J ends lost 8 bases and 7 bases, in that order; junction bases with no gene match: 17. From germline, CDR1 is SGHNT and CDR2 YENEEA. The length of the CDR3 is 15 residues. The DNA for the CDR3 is TGTGCCAGCGTGTCCCCCGGGGCGGGAGTGTTTGAGCAGTACTTC. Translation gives CASVSPGAGVFEQYF.

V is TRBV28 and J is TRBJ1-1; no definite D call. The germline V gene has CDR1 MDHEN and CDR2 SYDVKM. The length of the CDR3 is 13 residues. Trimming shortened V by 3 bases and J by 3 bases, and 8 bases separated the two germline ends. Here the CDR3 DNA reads TGTGCCAGCAGTTTGATGTCGGACACTGAAGCTTTCTTT. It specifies CASSLMSDTEAFF.

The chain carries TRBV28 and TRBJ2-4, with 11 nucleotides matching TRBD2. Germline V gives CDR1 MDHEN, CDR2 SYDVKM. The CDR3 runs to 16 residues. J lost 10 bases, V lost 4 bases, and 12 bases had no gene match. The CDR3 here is CASSSGGLAGGGIQYF. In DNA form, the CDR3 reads TGTGCCAGCAGTTCCGGCGGGCTAGCGGGGGGTGGAATTCAGTACTTC. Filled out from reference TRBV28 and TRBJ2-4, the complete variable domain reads DVKVTQSSRYLVKRTGEKVFLECVQDMDHENMFWYRQDPGLGLRLIYFSYDVKMKEKGDIPEGYSVSREKKERFSLILESASTNQTSMYLCASSSGGLAGGGIQYFGAGTRLSVL.

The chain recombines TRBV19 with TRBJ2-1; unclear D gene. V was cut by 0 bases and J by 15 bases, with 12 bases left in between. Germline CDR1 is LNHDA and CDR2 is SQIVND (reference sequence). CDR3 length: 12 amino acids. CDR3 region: CASSIDRRVRFF. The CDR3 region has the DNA TGTGCCAGTAGTATAGATCGAAGAGTGCGGTTCTTC.

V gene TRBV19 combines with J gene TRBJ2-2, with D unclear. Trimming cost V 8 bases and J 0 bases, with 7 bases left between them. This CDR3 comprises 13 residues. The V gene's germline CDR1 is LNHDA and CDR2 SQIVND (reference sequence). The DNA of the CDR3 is TGTGCCAGTTCCAACCCGAACACCGGGGAGCTGTTTTTT. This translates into CASSNPNTGELFF.

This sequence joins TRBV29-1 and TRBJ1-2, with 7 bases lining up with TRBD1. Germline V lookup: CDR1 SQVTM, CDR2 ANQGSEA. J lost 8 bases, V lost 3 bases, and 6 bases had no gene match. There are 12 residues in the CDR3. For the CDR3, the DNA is TGCAGCGTTGATAGACAGGGAATGGGCTACACCTTC. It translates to CSVDRQGMGYTF.

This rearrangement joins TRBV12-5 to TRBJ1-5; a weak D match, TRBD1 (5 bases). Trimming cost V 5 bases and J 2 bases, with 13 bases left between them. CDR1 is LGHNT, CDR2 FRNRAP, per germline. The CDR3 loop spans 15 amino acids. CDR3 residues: CASGDSGWGNQPQHF. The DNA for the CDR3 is TGTGCTAGTGGTGACTCAGGGTGGGGCAATCAGCCCCAGCATTTT.

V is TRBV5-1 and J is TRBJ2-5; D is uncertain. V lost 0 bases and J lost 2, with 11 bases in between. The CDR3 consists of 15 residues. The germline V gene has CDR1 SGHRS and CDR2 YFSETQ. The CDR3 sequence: CASSLDPVPQETQYF. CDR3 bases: TGCGCCAGCAGCTTGGATCCGGTTCCACAAGAGACCCAGTACTTC.

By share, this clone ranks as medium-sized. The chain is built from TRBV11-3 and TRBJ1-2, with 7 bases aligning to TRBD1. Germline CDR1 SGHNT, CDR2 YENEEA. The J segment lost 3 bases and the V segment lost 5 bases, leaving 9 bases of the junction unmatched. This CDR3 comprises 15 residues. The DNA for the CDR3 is TGTGCCAGCAGCCGTGATCATACAGGGGACTATGGCTACACCTTC. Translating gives CASSRDHTGDYGYTF.

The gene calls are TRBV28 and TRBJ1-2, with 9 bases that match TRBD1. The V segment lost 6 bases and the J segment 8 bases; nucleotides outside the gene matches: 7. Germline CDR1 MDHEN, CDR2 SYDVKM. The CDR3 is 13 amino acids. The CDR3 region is CASRRQGDDGYTF. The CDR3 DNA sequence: TGTGCCAGCAGGAGACAGGGGGATGACGGCTACACCTTC.

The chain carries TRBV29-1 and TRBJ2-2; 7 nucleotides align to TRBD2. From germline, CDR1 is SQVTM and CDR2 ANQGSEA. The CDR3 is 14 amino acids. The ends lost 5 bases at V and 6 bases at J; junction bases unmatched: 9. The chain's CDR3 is CSVTRGVPSGELFF. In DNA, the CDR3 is TGCAGCGTTACCCGGGGGGTTCCCTCCGGGGAGCTGTTTTTT.

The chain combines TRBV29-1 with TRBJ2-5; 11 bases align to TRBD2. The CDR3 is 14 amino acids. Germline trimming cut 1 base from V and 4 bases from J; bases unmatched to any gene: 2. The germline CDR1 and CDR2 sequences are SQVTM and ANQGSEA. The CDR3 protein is CSVEGLAGPETQYF. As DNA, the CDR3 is TGCAGCGTTGAAGGACTAGCGGGGCCAGAGACCCAGTACTTC.

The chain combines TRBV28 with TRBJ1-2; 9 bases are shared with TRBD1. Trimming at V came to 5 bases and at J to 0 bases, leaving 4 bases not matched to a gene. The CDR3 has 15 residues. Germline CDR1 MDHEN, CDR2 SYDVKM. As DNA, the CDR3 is TGTGCCAGCAGTGGAGGACAGGGGACTAACTATGGCTACACCTTC. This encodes CASSGGQGTNYGYTF.

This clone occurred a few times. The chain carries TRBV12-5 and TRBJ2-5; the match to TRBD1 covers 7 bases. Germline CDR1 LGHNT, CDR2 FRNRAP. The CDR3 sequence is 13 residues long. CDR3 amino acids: CASVLGTEETQYF. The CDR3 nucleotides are TGTGCCAGCGTTTTAGGGACAGAAGAGACCCAGTACTTC.

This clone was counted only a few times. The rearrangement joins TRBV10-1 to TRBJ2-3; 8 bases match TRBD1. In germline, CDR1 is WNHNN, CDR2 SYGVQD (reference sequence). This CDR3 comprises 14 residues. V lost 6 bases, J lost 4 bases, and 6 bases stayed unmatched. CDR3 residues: CASRDRVGADTQYF. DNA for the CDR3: TGCGCCAGCAGGGACAGGGTCGGGGCAGATACGCAGTATTTT.